The 22 T cell receptor beta chains below all came from one sample that was sequenced in a study of T cell responses to AZD1222 COVID-19 vaccine. TCRdb's table, derived via immunoSEQ multiplex PCR, lists solely in-frame clones and lacks some. The sample holds tens of thousands of clones; less than 90% are singletons and the top ten take roughly 18%. The sample was peripheral blood, taken on day 0 of AZD1222 vaccination. The receptor set was obtained from an adult in good health.

The rearrangement uses TRBV11-3 and TRBJ2-3; no clear D gene. V lost 5 bases, J lost 1 base, and 10 bases lay in between. This CDR3 contains 14 residues. The germline CDR1 and CDR2 sequences are SGHNT and YENEEA. The CDR3 reads CASSRGWGTDTQYF. DNA for the CDR3: TGTGCCAGCAGCCGAGGATGGGGCACAGATACGCAGTATTTT.

This chain uses TRBV5-4 with TRBJ2-4; D not resolved. In germline, CDR1 is SGHNT, CDR2 YYREEE (reference sequence). The CDR3 has 13 residues. The ends were cut back, 3 bases at V and 0 bases at J, with 4 bases in the middle. In DNA, the CDR3 is TGTGCCAGCAGCTCACTAGCCAAAAACATTCAGTACTTC. It yields the protein CASSSLAKNIQYF.

The V call is TRBV7-2, the J call TRBJ2-7, with TRBD2 matching 9 bases. Germline loops: CDR1 SGHTA, CDR2 FQGNSA. Trimming removed 5 bases from V and 4 bases from J; junction bases left unmatched: 6. There are 14 residues in the CDR3. The CDR3 DNA follows: TGTGCCAGCAGCCTCTCTAGCGGGGAATACGAGCAGTACTTC. This sequence encodes CASSLSSGEYEQYF.

The chain couples TRBV25-1 to TRBJ1-1, with 7 bases fitting TRBD1. Germline V gene sequence: CDR1 MGHDK, CDR2 SYGVNS. The CDR3 is 15 residues long. The V and J ends lost 3 bases and 3 bases, in that order; junction bases with no gene match: 7. CDR3 residues: CASSESTGLYTEAFF. The CDR3 DNA reads TGTGCCAGCAGTGAGTCGACAGGGCTCTACACTGAAGCTTTCTTT.

V usage is TRBV12-3 or TRBV12-4 and J usage is TRBJ2-7, with D possibly TRBD2 on 6 matching bases. CDR3 length: 13 amino acids. V lost 6 bases to trimming and J lost 1 base, with 10 bases between them. The CDR3 coding sequence is TGTGCCAGCAGGCGGGACGGGTCCTACGAGCAGTACTTC. Amino acids: CASRRDGSYEQYF.

There are a few counts of this clone. The J gene is TRBJ2-7, the V gene TRBV27; TRBD2 aligns across 9 bases. There are 16 residues in the CDR3. The V gene's germline CDR1 is MNHEY and CDR2 SMNVEV (reference sequence). V dropped 4 bases and J dropped 0; count of bases not matched to a gene: 7. The CDR3, as DNA: TGTGCCAGCAGTTCACCGAGCGGGGGGAACTCCTACGAGCAGTACTTC. This sequence encodes CASSSPSGGNSYEQYF.

This sequence joins TRBV2 and TRBJ2-7, with D perhaps matching TRBD2 (5 bases). The CDR3 contains 13 residues. The germline V gene has CDR1 SNHLY and CDR2 FYNNEI. V lost 6 bases to trimming and J lost 1 base, with 10 bases between them. The CDR3 DNA reads as TGTGCCAGCAGGAGGGAAGTGTCCTACGAGCAGTACTTC. Its translation is CASRREVSYEQYF. The variable domain in full, completed from reference TRBV2 and TRBJ2-7, reads EPEVTQTPSHQVTQMGQEVILRCVPISNHLYFYWYRQILGQKVEFLVSFYNNEISEKSEIFDDQFSVERPDGSNFTLKIRSTKLEDSAMYFCASRREVSYEQYFGPGTRLTVT.

The V call is TRBV9, the J call TRBJ2-5, with TRBD2 as a possible D gene (6 bases). Trimming left V 0 bases short and J 6 bases short, with 15 bases between. From germline, CDR1 is SGDLS and CDR2 YYNGEE. The CDR3 extends over 15 amino acids. This CDR3 reads CASSVGGTGGKTQYF. Here the CDR3 DNA reads TGTGCCAGCAGCGTAGGAGGGACTGGGGGAAAGACCCAGTACTTC. Drawing the rest from reference TRBV9 and TRBJ2-5, the complete variable domain is DSGVTQTPKHLITATGQRVTLRCSPRSGDLSVYWYQQSLDQGLQFLIQYYNGEERAKGNILERFSAQQFPDLHSELNLSSLELGDSALYFCASSVGGTGGKTQYFGPGTRLLVL.

The chain joins TRBV5-1 to TRBJ1-4, with 10 bases that match TRBD1. With 4 bases clipped from V and 3 bases from J, the junction kept 12 bases outside the gene matches. The CDR3 length is 18 residues. The V gene's germline CDR1 is SGHRS and CDR2 YFSETQ. CDR3 protein: CASSREGRTGGSNEKLFF. DNA for the CDR3: TGCGCCAGCAGCAGGGAGGGCAGGACAGGGGGATCTAATGAAAAACTGTTTTTT.

The genes are TRBV11-2 and TRBJ2-7, with D perhaps TRBD2 (5 bases). This CDR3 is 13 amino acids long. Germline V gives CDR1 SGHAT, CDR2 FQNNGV. Trimming removed 0 bases from V and 9 bases from J, with 12 bases in between. CDR3 nucleotides: TGTGCCAGCAGCTTAGAAGTGCGTACTAGGCAGTACTTC. This translates into CASSLEVRTRQYF. Complete variable domain (other parts from reference TRBV11-2 and TRBJ2-7): EAGVAQSPRYKIIEKRQSVAFWCNPISGHATLYWYQQILGQGPKLLIQFQNNGVVDDSQLPKDRFSAERLKGVDSTLKIQPAKLEDSAVYLCASSLEVRTRQYFGPGTRLTVT.

The rearrangement uses TRBV3-1 (or the pseudogene TRBV3-2) and TRBJ1-3; TRBD1 matches 7 bases. The CDR3 consists of 16 residues. The germline V gene has CDR1 LGHDT and CDR2 YNNKEL (reference sequence). Trimming at V came to 4 bases and at J to 0 bases, leaving 6 bases not matched to a gene. The DNA for the CDR3 is TGTGCCAGCAGCCTCTTGGGACAGTCCTCTGGAAACACCATATATTTT. Translation: CASSLLGQSSGNTIYF.

This clone has only one observation. The chain recombines TRBV28 with TRBJ2-7, with 8 bases fitting TRBD1. The length of the CDR3 is 14 residues. The V gene's germline CDR1 is MDHEN and CDR2 SYDVKM. V shed 6 bases and J 1 base; nucleotides not matched to a gene: 5. The CDR3 nucleotides read TGTGCCAGCAGACGGACAGGGACATCCTACGAGCAGTACTTC. Encoded protein: CASRRTGTSYEQYF.

V and J are TRBV9 and TRBJ1-5, with a tentative D call TRBD1 (6 bases). The CDR3 runs 15 residues. Trimming removed 5 bases from V and 2 bases from J, with 14 bases in between. Germline-derived CDR1 and CDR2 are SGDLS and YYNGEE. CDR3 in amino acids: CASSRTAVGNQPQHF. The CDR3 nucleotides read TGTGCCAGCAGTAGGACAGCCGTGGGCAATCAGCCCCAGCATTTT.

This rearrangement joins TRBV12-3 or TRBV12-4 to TRBJ1-2; D may be TRBD1 (5 bases). The germline V and J ends were trimmed by 6 bases and 6 bases, with 14 bases remaining between them. The CDR3 is 13 amino acids. The CDR3 DNA follows: TGTGCCAGCAGCCAGCAGGGACCCCATGGCTACACCTTC. Translation: CASSQQGPHGYTF.

The gene calls are TRBV4-1 and TRBJ1-3; possibly TRBD1 for D (5 bases). Germline loops: CDR1 MGHRA, CDR2 YSYEKL. The CDR3 extends over 14 amino acids. Deletions cut 5 bases from V and 2 bases from J, with 10 bases between. CDR3 coding DNA: TGCGCCAGCAGCTCCACGACAGCTGGAAACACCATATATTTT. It encodes CASSSTTAGNTIYF.

The rearrangement uses TRBV7-6 and TRBJ2-5, with D perhaps TRBD1 or TRBD2 (6 bases each). The CDR3 has 14 residues. V was cut by 7 bases and J by 4 bases, with 16 bases left in between. The germline V gene has CDR1 SGHVS and CDR2 FNYEAQ. The CDR3 DNA reads TGTGCCAGCACCGGAGGAAAGGGGGGAGAGACCCAGTACTTC. The encoded protein is CASTGGKGGETQYF.

V usage is TRBV6-5 and J usage is TRBJ2-1; perhaps TRBD2 as D (6 bases). V was shortened by 6 bases and J by 9 bases, with 15 bases between the two germline ends. Looked up from germline, CDR1 is MNHEY and CDR2 is SVGAGI. The CDR3 is made up of 13 amino acids. CDR3 loop: CASSRVLGGEQFF. CDR3 sequence (DNA): TGTGCCAGCAGCCGGGTCTTGGGAGGTGAGCAGTTCTTC.

The chain recombines TRBV3-1 (or the pseudogene TRBV3-2) with TRBJ2-1, with 7 bases matching TRBD1. This CDR3 has 15 residues. The ends lost 5 bases at V and 6 bases at J; junction bases unmatched: 10. Germline CDR1 and CDR2: LGHDT and YNNKEL (reference sequence). The CDR3, as DNA: TGTGCCAGCAGCTTAACAGGGGTAAGGTTCAATGAGCAGTTCTTC. Protein: CASSLTGVRFNEQFF.

The chain combines TRBV6-1 with TRBJ1-5; D is unresolved. The CDR3 is 17 amino acids. From germline, CDR1 is MNHNS and CDR2 SASEGT. Trimming stripped 4 bases from V and 1 base from J, with 17 bases between. CDR3 protein: CASSVQSNRLSNQPQHF. DNA of the CDR3: TGTGCCAGCAGTGTACAGTCTAACCGTCTGAGCAATCAGCCCCAGCATTTT.

As concerns this clone: Other DNA sequences in the same sample also yield this CDR3. The chain combines TRBV2 with TRBJ1-5, with D maybe TRBD1 (6 bases). The CDR3 loop spans 14 amino acids. The V end was cut by 3 bases, the J end by 4 bases, with 10 bases between. Germline values: CDR1 SNHLY, CDR2 FYNNEI. The CDR3 region is CASSEGALNQPQHF. Here the CDR3 DNA reads TGTGCCAGCAGTGAGGGGGCGTTGAATCAGCCCCAGCATTTT.

This clone came up many times. The chain joins TRBV19 to TRBJ1-1, with TRBD1 matching over 12 bases. The CDR3 length is 15 residues. Losses at the gene ends were 3 bases for V and 6 bases for J; bases not matched to a gene: 5. CDR1 LNHDA and CDR2 SQIVND come from the germline V gene (reference sequence). CDR3 sequence reads: CASSIGDRGPAEAFF. CDR3 nucleotide sequence: TGTGCCAGTAGTATCGGGGACAGGGGGCCGGCTGAAGCTTTCTTT.

This sequence joins TRBV20-1 and TRBJ2-2; 7 nucleotides line up with TRBD1. Germline V lookup: CDR1 DFQATT, CDR2 SNEGSKA (reference sequence). The V gene end was trimmed by 3 bases and the J gene end by 4 bases; junction bases not matched to a gene: 5. This CDR3 has 14 residues. CDR3 sequence: CSASSTGSTGELFF. As DNA, the CDR3 is TGCAGTGCTAGTTCGACAGGGTCCACCGGGGAGCTGTTTTTT.